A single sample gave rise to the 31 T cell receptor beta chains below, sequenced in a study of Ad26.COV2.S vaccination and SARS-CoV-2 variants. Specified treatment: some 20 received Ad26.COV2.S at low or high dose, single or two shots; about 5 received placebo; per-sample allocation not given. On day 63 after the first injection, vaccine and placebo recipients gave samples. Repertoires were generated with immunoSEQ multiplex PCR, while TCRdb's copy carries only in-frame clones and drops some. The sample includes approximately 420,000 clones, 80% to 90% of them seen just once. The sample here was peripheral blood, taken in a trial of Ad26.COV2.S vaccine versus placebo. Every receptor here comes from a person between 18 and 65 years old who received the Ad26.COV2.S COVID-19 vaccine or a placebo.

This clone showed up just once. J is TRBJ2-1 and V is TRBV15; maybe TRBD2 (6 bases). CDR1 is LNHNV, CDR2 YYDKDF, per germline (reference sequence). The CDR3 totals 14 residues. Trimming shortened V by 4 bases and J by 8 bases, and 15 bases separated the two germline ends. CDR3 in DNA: TGTGCCACCAGCACCCCACCCGGGGGAGATGAGCAGTTCTTC. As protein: CATSTPPGGDEQFF. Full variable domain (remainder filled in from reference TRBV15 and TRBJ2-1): DAMVIQNPRYQVTQFGKPVTLSCSQTLNHNVMYWYQQKSSQAPKLLFHYYDKDFNNEADTPDNFQSRRPNTSFCFLDIRSPGLGDTAMYLCATSTPPGGDEQFFGPGTRLTVL.

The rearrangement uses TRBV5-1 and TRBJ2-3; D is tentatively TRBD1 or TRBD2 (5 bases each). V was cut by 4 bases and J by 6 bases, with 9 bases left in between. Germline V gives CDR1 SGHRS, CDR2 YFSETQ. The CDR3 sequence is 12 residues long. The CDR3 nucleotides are TGCGCCAGCAGCATCTGGGGGGATACGCAGTATTTT. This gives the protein CASSIWGDTQYF.

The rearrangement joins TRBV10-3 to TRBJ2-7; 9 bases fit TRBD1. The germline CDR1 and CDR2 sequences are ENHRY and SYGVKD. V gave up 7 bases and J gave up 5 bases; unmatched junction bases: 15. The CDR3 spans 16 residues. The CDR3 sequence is CAITPGQGIAGNEQYF. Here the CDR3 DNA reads TGTGCCATCACTCCGGGACAGGGAATCGCTGGAAACGAGCAGTACTTC.

The DNA for the CDR3 is TGCGCCAGCAGCCGGACTAGCGGGGGAACAGATACGCAGTATTTT. This encodes CASSRTSGGTDTQYF. V is TRBV5-1 and J is TRBJ2-3; 13 nucleotides agree with TRBD2. This CDR3 is built from 15 residues. The germline gives CDR1 SGHRS, CDR2 YFSETQ. V lost 4 bases, J lost 3 bases, and 2 bases stayed unmatched.

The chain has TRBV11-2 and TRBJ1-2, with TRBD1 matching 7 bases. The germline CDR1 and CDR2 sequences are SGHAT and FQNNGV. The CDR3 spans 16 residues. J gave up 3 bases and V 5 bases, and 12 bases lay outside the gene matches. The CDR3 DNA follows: TGTGCCAGCAGCACCCACGGGACAGTCACCGACTATGGCTACACCTTC. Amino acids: CASSTHGTVTDYGYTF.

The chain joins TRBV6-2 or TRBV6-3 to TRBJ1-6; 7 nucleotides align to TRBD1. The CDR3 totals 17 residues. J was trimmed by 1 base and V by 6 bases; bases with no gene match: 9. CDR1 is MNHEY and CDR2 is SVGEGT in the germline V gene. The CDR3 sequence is CASSIGTEQSYNSPLHF. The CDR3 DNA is TGTGCCAGCAGCATCGGGACAGAGCAATCCTATAATTCACCCCTCCACTTT.

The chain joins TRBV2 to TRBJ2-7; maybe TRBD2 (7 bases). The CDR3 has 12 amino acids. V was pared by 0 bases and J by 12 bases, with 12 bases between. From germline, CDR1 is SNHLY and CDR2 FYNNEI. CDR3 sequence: CASSEARGQRYF. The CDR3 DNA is TGTGCCAGCAGTGAAGCGCGGGGGCAGCGGTACTTC. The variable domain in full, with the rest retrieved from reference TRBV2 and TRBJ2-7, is EPEVTQTPSHQVTQMGQEVILRCVPISNHLYFYWYRQILGQKVEFLVSFYNNEISEKSEIFDDQFSVERPDGSNFTLKIRSTKLEDSAMYFCASSEARGQRYFGPGTRLTVT.

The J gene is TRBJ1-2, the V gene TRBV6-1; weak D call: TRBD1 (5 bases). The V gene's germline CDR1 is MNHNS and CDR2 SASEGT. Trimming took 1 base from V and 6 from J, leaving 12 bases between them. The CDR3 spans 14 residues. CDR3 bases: TGTGCCAGCAGTGAAGTAGTCAGGGAGAATGGCTACACCTTC. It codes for CASSEVVRENGYTF.

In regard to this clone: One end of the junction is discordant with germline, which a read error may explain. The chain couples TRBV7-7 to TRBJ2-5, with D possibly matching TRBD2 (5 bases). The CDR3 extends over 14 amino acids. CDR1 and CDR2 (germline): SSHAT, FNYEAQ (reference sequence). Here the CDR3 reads CASSFGLDKETQYF. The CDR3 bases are TGTGCTAGCAGCTTCGGACTGGATAAAGAGACCCAGTACTTC.

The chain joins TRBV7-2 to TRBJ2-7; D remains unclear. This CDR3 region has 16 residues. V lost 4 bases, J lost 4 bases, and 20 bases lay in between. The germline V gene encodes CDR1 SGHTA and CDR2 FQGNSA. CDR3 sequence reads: CASSSPHFGSVYEQYF. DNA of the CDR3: TGTGCCAGCAGCTCGCCTCATTTCGGCAGCGTTTACGAGCAGTACTTC.

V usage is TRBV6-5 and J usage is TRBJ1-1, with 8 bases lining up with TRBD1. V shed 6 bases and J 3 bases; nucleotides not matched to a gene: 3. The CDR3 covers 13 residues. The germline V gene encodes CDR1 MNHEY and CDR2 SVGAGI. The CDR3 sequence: CASRKTGDTEAFF. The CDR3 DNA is TGTGCCAGCAGAAAGACAGGGGACACTGAAGCTTTCTTT.

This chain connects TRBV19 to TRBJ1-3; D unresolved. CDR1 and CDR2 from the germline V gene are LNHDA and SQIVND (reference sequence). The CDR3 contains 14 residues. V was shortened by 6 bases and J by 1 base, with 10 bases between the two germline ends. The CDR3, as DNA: TGTGCCAGTAGCCTAGATTTATCTGGAAACACCATATATTTT. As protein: CASSLDLSGNTIYF.

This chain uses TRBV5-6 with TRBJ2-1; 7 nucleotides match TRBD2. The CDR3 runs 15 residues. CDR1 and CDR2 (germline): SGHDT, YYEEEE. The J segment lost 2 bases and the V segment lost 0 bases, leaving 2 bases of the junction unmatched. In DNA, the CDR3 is TGTGCCAGCAGCTTGGCGGGACTACCCTACAATGAGCAGTTCTTC. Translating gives CASSLAGLPYNEQFF. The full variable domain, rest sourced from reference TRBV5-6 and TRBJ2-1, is DAGVTQSPTHLIKTRGQQVTLRCSPKSGHDTVSWYQQALGQGPQFIFQYYEEEERQRGNFPDRFSGHQFPNYSSELNVNALLLGDSALYLCASSLAGLPYNEQFFGPGTRLTVL.

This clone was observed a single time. In DNA form, the CDR3 reads TGTGCCAGCAGTCCTCGTTTATCACCCCTCCACTTT. Translated, it gives CASSPRLSPLHF. The chain links TRBV2 to TRBJ1-6; no firm D call. CDR1 is SNHLY, CDR2 FYNNEI, per germline. Between the trimmed V and J ends, which lost 5 bases and 10 bases, there was a span of 9 bases. The CDR3 consists of 12 residues.

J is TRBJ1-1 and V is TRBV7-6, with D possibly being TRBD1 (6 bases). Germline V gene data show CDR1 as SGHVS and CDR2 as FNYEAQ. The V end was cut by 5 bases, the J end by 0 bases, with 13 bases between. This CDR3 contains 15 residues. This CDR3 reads CASSPRGAVNTEAFF. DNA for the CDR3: TGTGCCAGCAGCCCTAGGGGGGCCGTGAACACTGAAGCTTTCTTT.

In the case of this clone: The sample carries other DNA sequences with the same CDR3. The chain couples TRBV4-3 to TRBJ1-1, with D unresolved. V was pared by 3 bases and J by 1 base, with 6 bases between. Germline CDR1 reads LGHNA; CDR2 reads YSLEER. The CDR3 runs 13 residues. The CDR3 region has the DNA TGCGCCAGCAGCCAGGGCGGGAACACTGAAGCTTTCTTT. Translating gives CASSQGGNTEAFF.

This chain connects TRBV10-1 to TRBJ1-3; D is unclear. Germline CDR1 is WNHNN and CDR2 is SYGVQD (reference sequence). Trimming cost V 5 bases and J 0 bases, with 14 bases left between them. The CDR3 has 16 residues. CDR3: CASSQIGMYSGNTIYF. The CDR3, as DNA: TGCGCCAGCAGTCAAATCGGGATGTACTCTGGAAACACCATATATTTT.

CDR3 amino acids: CASSQTSRRDTQYF. The CDR3 DNA reads TGTGCCAGCAGTCAGACTAGCCGACGTGATACGCAGTATTTT. The V call is TRBV6-2 or TRBV6-3, the J call TRBJ2-3; 7 nucleotides line up with TRBD2. Germline values: CDR1 MNHEY, CDR2 SVGEGT. J gave up 6 bases and V 5 bases, and 8 bases lay outside the gene matches. The CDR3 runs 14 residues.

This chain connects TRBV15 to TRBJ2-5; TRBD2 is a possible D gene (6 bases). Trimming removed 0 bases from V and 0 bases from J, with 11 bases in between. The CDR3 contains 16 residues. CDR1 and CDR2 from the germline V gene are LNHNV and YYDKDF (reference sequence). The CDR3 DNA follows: TGTGCCACCAGCAGAGAGGGAGGCGGTGACCAAGAGACCCAGTACTTC. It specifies CATSREGGGDQETQYF.

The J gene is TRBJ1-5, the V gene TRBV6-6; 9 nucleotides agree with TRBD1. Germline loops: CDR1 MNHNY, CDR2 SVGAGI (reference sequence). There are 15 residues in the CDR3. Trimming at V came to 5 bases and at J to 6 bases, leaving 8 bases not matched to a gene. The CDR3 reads CASSRAQGAVQPQHF. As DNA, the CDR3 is TGTGCCAGCAGTCGAGCACAGGGGGCGGTTCAGCCCCAGCATTTT.

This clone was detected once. CDR3 nucleotide sequence: TGTGCCAGCAGCCAAGAGGGGAGGCGGGAAGCTTTCTTT. Its translation is CASSQEGRREAFF. The J gene is TRBJ1-1, the V gene TRBV3-1 (or the pseudogene TRBV3-2), with D uncertain. Germline CDR1 reads LGHDT; CDR2 reads YNNKEL (reference sequence). The length of the CDR3 is 13 residues. V was pared by 0 bases and J by 8 bases, with 10 bases between.

The chain's CDR3 is CASSPRPGTDTEAFF. DNA of the CDR3: TGTGCCAGCAGCCCGAGGCCAGGGACGGACACTGAAGCTTTCTTT. The chain has TRBV9 and TRBJ1-1; perhaps TRBD1 as D (5 bases). The V and J ends lost 4 bases and 3 bases respectively, with 16 bases between them. The CDR3 is made up of 15 amino acids. Germline V gene sequence: CDR1 SGDLS, CDR2 YYNGEE.

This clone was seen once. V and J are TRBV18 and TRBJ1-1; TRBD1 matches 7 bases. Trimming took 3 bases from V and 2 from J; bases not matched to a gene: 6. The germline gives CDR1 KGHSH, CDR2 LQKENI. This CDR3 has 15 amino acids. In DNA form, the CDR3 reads TGTGCCAGCTCACCTACGGGACAGTCCAACACTGAAGCTTTCTTT. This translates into CASSPTGQSNTEAFF.

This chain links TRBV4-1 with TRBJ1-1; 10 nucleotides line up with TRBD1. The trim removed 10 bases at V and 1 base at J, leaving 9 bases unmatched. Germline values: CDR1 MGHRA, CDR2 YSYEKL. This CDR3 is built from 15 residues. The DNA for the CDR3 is TGCGCCATGGATGACAGGGGGCAACCGAACACTGAAGCTTTCTTT. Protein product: CAMDDRGQPNTEAFF.

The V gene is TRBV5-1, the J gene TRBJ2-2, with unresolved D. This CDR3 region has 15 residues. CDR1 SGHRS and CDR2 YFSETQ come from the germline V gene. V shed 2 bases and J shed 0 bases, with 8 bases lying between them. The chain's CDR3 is CASSLRSTNTGELFF. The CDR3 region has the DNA TGCGCCAGCAGCTTACGCAGCACGAACACCGGGGAGCTGTTTTTT.

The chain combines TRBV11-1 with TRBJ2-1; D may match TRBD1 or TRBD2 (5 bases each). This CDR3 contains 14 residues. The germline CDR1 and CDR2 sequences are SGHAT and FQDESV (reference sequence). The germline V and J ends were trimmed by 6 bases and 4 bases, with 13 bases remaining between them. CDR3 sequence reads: CASRGRGLYNEQFF. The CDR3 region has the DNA TGTGCCAGCAGAGGACGGGGCCTATACAATGAGCAGTTCTTC.

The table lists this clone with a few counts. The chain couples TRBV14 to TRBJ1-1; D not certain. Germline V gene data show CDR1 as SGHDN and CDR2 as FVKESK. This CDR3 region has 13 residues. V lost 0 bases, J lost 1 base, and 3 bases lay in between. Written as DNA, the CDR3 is TGTGCCAGCAGCCAAGACCGGAACACTGAAGCTTTCTTT. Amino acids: CASSQDRNTEAFF.

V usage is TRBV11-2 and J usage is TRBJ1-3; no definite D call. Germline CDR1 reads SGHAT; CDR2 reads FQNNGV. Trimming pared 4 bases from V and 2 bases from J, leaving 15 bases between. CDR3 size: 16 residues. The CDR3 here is CASSSPTRVTGNTIYF. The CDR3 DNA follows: TGTGCCAGCAGCTCGCCCACTCGGGTAACTGGAAACACCATATATTTT.

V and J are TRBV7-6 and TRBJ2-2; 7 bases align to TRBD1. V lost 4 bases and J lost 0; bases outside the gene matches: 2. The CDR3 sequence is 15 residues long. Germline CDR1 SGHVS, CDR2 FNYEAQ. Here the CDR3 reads CASSYRGANTGELFF. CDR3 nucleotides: TGTGCCAGCAGCTACAGGGGCGCGAACACCGGGGAGCTGTTTTTT. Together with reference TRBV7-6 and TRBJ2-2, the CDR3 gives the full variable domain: GAGVSQSPRYKVTKRGQDVALRCDPISGHVSLYWYRQALGQGPEFLTYFNYEAQQDKSGLPNDRFSAERPEGSISTLTIQRTEQRDSAMYRCASSYRGANTGELFFGEGSRLTVL.

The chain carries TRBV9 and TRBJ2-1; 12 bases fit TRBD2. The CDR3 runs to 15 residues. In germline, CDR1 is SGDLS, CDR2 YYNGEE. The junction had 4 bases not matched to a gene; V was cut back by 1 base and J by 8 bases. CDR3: CASSVTSGGIYEQFF. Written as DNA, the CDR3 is TGTGCCAGCAGCGTAACTAGCGGGGGGATCTATGAGCAGTTCTTC.

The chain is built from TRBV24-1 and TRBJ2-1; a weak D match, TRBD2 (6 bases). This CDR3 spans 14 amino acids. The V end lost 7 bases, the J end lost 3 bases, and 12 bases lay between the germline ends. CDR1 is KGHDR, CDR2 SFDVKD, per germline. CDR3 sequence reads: CATSSDGGYNEQFF. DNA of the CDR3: TGTGCCACCAGCTCTGACGGGGGCTACAATGAGCAGTTCTTC.